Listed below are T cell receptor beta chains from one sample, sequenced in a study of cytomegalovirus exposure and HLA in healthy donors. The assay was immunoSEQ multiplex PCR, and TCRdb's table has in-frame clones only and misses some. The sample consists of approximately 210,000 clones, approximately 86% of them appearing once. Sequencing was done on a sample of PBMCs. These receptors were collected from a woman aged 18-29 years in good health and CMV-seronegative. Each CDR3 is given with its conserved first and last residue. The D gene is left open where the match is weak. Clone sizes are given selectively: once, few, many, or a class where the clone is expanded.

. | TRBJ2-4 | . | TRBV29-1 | TGCAGCGTTGGCGGGGGCGGAACCAAAAACATTCAGTACTTC | CSVGGGGTKNIQYF
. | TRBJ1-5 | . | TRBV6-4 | TGTGCCAGAATCGGGGGTGGTCAGCCCCAGCATTTT | CARIGGGQPQHF
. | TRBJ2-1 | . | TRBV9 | TGTGCCAGCAGCACCTCTCAGATCCGCCCCGGGAATGAGCAGTTCTTC | CASSTSQIRPGNEQFF
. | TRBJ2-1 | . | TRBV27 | TGTGCCAGCAGTTTATCTGGTAGAGCCAATGAGCAGTTCTTC | CASSLSGRANEQFF
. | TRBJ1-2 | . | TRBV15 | TGTGCCACCAGCAGAGTCAACAGGGCTAACTATGGCTACACCTTC | CATSRVNRANYGYTF
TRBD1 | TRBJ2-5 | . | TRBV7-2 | TGTGCCAGCAGCTCGGGACAGGTGCAAGAGACCCAGTACTTC | CASSSGQVQETQYF
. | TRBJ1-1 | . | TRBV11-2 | TGTGCCAGCAGCTTAGATTTAGCAGGGGACACTGAAGCTTTCTTT | CASSLDLAGDTEAFF
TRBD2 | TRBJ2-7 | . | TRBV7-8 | TGTGCCAGCAGCTCCCTCCTAGCGGGGTCCTACGAGCAGTACTTC | CASSSLLAGSYEQYF
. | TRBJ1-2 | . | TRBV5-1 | TGCGCCAGCAGCTTGGACAACGACTATGGCTACACCTTC | CASSLDNDYGYTF
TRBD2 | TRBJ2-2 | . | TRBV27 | TGTGCCAGCAGTCGCGGGACTAGCGTGGCCGGGGAGCTGTTTTTT | CASSRGTSVAGELFF
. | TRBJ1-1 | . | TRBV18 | TGTGCCAGCTCACCACATGAACAGATAAACACTGAAGCTTTCTTT | CASSPHEQINTEAFF
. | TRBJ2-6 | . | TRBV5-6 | TGTGCCAGCAGCTTTATACAGGCCTCTGGGGCCAACGTCCTGACTTTC | CASSFIQASGANVLTF
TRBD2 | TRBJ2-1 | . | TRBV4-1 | TGCGCCAGCAGCCAAGATGCGGGAGGTGAGCAGTTCTTC | CASSQDAGGEQFF
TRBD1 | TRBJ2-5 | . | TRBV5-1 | TGCGCCAGCAGCTCCTGGACAGGAGAGACCCAGTACTTC | CASSSWTGETQYF
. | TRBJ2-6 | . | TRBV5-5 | TGTGCCAGCAGCTCCCTCGGGGGCTCTGGGGCCAACGTCCTGACTTTC | CASSSLGGSGANVLTF
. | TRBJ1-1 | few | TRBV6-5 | TGTGCCAGCAGTTACTCGATTGCGGGAAACACTGAAGCTTTCTTT | CASSYSIAGNTEAFF
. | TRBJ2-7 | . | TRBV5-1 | TGCGCCAGCAGCTCAGGCTCTTCTGGTGGGTCCTACGAGCAGTACTTC | CASSSGSSGGSYEQYF
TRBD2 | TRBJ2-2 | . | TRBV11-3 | TGTGCCAGCAAAGGCGGGAGTGGCACCGGGGAGCTGTTTTTT | CASKGGSGTGELFF
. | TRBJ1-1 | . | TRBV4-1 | TGCGCCAGCAGCCCTGGAGAGGCCCGAGGGTACACTGAAGCTCTCTTT | CASSPGEARGYTEALF
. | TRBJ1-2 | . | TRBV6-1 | TGTGCCAGCAGTGAACTGGCAGGTACTGGCTACACCTTC | CASSELAGTGYTF